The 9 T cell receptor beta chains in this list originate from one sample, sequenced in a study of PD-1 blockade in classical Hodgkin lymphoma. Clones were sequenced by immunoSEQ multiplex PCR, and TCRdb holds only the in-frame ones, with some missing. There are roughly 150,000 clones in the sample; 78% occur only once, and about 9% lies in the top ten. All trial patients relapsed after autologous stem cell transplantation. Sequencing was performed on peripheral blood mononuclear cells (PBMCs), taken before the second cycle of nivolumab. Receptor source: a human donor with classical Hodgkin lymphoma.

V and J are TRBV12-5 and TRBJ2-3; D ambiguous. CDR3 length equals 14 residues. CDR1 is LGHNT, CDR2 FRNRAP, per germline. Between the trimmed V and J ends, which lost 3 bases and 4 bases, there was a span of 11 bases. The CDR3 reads CASGFGLGSDTQYF. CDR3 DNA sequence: TGTGCTAGTGGTTTTGGTCTAGGATCAGATACGCAGTATTTT.

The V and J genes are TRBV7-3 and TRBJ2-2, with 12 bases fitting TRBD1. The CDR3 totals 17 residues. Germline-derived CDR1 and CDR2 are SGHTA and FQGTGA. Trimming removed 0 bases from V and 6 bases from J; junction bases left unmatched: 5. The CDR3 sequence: CASSLTGTGGAAGELFF. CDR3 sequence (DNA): TGTGCCAGCAGCTTAACCGGGACAGGGGGCGCCGCCGGGGAGCTGTTTTTT. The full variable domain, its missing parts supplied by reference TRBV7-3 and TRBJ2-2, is GAGVSQTPSNKVTEKGKYVELRCDPISGHTALYWYRQSLGQGPEFLIYFQGTGAADDSGLPNDRFFAVRPEGSVSTLKIQRTERGDSAVYLCASSLTGTGGAAGELFFGEGSRLTVL.

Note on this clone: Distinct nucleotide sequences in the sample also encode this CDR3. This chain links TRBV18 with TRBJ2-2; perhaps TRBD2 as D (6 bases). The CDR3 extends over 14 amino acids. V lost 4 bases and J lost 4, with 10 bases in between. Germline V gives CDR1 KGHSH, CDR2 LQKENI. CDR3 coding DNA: TGTGCCAGCTCACGAGCGGGTGCCACCGGGGAGCTGTTTTTT. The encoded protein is CASSRAGATGELFF.

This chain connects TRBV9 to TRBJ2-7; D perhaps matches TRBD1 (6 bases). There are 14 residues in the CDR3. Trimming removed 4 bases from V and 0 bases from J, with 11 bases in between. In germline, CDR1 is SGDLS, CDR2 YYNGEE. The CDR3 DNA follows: TGTGCCAGCAGCACTACAGGGAGCTCCTACGAGCAGTACTTC. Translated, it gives CASSTTGSSYEQYF.

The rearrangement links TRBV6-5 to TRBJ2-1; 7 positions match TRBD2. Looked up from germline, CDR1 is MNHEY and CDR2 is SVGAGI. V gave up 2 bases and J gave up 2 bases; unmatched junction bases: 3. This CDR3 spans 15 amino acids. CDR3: CASSYNGRTYNEQFF. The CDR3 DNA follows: TGTGCCAGCAGTTACAACGGGAGGACCTACAATGAGCAGTTCTTC.

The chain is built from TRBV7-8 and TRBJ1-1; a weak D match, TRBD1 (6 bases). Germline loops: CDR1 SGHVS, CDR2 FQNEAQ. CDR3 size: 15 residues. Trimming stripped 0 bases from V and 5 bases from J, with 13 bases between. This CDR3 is CASSLAGARGTEAFF. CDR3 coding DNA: TGTGCCAGCAGCTTAGCGGGGGCGCGAGGGACTGAAGCTTTCTTT.

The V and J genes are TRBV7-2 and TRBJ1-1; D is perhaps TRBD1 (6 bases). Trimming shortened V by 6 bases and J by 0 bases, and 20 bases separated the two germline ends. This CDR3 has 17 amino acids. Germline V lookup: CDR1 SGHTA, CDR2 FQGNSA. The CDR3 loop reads CASSYSPGAGMNTEAFF. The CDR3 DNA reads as TGTGCCAGCAGTTATAGCCCGGGGGCGGGGATGAACACTGAAGCTTTCTTT.

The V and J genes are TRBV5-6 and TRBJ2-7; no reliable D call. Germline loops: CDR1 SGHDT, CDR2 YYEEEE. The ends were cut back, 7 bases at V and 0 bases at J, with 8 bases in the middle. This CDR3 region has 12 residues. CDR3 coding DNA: TGTGCCAGCCGGGCAGACTCCTACGAGCAGTACTTC. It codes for CASRADSYEQYF.

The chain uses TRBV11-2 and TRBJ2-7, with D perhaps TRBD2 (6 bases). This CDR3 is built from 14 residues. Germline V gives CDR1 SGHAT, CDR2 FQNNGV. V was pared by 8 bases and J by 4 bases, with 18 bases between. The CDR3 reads CASVRGLSAYEQYF. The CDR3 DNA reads TGTGCCAGCGTCCGGGGACTCTCAGCTTACGAGCAGTACTTC.